This record covers a single T cell receptor (beta chain). The antigen is undetermined. The CDR3 length is 17 residues. J gave up 2 bases and V 4 bases, and 10 bases lay outside the gene matches. CDR1 and CDR2 (germline): ENHRY, SYGVKD. Sequencing was performed with immunoSEQ multiplex PCR; in TCRdb, only in-frame clones are kept and a portion is missing. The table lists 130,000 to 150,000 clones, around 89% of them singletons. These data belong to a study of T cell responses to AZD1222 COVID-19 vaccine. Broader study findings: No repertoire was sampled before or during the peak T cell response, only after it.

The clonotype originates from an adult in good health. The chain recombines TRBV10-3 with TRBJ1-5; 8 nucleotides agree with TRBD1. Sequenced material: peripheral blood, taken on day 0 of AZD1222 vaccination. CDR3 amino acids: CAISAQGATRGNQPQHF. The CDR3 DNA reads TGTGCCATCAGTGCCCAGGGGGCGACCCGGGGCAATCAGCCCCAGCATTTT.